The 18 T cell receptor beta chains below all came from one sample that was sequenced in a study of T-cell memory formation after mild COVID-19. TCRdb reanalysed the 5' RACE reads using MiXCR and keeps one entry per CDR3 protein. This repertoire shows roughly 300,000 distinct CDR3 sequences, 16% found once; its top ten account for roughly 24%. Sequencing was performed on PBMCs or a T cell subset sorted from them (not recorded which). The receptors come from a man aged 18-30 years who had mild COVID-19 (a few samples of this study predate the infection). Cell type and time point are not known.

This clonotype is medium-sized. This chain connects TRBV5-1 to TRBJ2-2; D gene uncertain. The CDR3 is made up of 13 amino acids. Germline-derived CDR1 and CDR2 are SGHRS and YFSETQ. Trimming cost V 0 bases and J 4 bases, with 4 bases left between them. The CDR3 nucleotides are TGCGCCAGCAGCTTGGCGTCCACCGGGGAGCTGTTTTTT. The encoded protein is CASSLASTGELFF.

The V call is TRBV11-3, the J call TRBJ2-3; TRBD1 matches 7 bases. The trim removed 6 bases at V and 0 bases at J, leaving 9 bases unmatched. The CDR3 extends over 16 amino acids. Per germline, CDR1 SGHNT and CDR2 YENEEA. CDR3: CASSYSAQGSTDTQYF. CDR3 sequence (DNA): TGTGCCAGCAGTTACTCGGCACAGGGGAGCACAGATACGCAGTATTTT.

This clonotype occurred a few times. CDR3 DNA sequence: TGTGCCAGCAGTTACTCGATTCAGGCCAATCAGCCCCAGCATTTT. It is translated as CASSYSIQANQPQHF. The V call is TRBV6-6, the J call TRBJ1-5; D unclear. Germline lookup yields CDR1 MNHNY and CDR2 SVGAGI (reference sequence). V lost 0 bases and J 3 bases, leaving 9 bases between the germline ends. The CDR3 extends over 15 amino acids.

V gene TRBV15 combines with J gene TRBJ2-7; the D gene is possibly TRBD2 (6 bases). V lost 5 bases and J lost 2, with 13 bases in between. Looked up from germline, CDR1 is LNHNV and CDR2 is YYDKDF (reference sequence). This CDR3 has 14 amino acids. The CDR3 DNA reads TGTGCCACCAGCCGCGGGGACGGTACCTACGAGCAGTACGTC. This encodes CATSRGDGTYEQYV.

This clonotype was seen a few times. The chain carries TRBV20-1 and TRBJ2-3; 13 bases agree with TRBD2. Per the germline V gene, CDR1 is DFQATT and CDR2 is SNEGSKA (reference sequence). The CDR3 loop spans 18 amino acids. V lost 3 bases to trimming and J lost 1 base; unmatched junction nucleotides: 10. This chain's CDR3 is CSARLTSGGAPRTDTQYF. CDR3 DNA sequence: TGCAGTGCTAGGCTCACTAGCGGGGGGGCCCCACGCACAGATACGCAGTATTTT.

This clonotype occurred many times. The DNA for the CDR3 is TGTGCCAGCAGCATTACGACCCTGGGGGGCAGGAGCACAGATACGCAGTATTTT. It specifies CASSITTLGGRSTDTQYF. The genes are TRBV4-2 and TRBJ2-3, with D perhaps matching TRBD1 or TRBD2 (6 bases each). Trimming stripped 5 bases from V and 0 bases from J, with 21 bases between. CDR1 and CDR2 from the germline V gene are LGHNA and YNFKEQ. The CDR3 sequence is 18 residues long.

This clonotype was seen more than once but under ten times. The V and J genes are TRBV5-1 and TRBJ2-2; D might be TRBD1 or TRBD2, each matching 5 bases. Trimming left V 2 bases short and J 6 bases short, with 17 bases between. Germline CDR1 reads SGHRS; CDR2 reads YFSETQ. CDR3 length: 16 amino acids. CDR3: CASSLGIFGDPGELFF. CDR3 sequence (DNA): TGCGCCAGCAGCTTAGGCATTTTTGGGGACCCCGGGGAGCTGTTTTTT.

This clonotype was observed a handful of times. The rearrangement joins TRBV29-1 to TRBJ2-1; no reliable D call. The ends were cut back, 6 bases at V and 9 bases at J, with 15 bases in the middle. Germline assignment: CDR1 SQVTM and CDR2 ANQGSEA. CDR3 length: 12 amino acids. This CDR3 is CSVHLSSFEQFF. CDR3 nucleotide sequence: TGCAGCGTCCACCTTTCTAGTTTTGAGCAGTTCTTC.

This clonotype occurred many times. The CDR3 nucleotides read TGTGCCATCAGGAATTACCCGACGAGCACAGATACGCAGTATTTT. It translates to CAIRNYPTSTDTQYF. The J gene is TRBJ2-3, the V gene TRBV10-3; D not certain. Trimming cost V 6 bases and J 0 bases, with 13 bases left between them. The CDR3 length is 15 residues. CDR1 is ENHRY, CDR2 SYGVKD, per germline.

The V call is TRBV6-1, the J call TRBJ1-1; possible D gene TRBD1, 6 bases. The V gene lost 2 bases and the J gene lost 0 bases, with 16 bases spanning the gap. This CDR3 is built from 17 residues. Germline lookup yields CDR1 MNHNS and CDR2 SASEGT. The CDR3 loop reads CASSEPWAGDMNTEAFF. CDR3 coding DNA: TGTGCCAGCAGTGAACCTTGGGCAGGGGATATGAACACTGAAGCTTTCTTT.

The CDR3 protein is CASRPGGQVGTEAFF. The DNA of the CDR3 is TGTGCCAGCAGACCCGGCGGACAGGTGGGCACTGAAGCTTTCTTT. This rearrangement joins TRBV6-2 or TRBV6-3 to TRBJ1-1, with 7 bases that match TRBD1. V was clipped by 6 bases and J by 4 bases; unmatched bases: 11. Germline-derived CDR1 and CDR2 are MNHEY and SVGEGT. CDR3 size: 15 residues.

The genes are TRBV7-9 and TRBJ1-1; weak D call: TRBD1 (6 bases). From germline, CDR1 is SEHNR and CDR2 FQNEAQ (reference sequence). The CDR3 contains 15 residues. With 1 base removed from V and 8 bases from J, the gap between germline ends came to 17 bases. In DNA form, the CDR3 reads TGTGCCAGCAGCTTAGGCTGGGGGCAGGGACCCGAAGCTTTCTTT. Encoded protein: CASSLGWGQGPEAFF.

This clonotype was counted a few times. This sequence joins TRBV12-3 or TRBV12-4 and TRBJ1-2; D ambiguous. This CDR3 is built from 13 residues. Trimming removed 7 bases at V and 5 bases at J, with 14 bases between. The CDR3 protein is CASKADWLYGYTF. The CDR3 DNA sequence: TGTGCCAGCAAAGCAGACTGGTTGTATGGCTACACCTTC.

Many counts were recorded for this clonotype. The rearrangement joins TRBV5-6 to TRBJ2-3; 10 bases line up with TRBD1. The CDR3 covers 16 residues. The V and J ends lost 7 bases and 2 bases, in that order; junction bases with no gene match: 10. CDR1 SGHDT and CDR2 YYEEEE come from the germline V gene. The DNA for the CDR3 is TGTGCCAGCGACAAGACAGGGGGCGTACTCACAGATACGCAGTATTTT. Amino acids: CASDKTGGVLTDTQYF.

As DNA, the CDR3 is TGTGCCAGCAGCTTAAGAGCGGGGGGCGTCAACTACGAGCAGTACTTC. Protein sequence: CASSLRAGGVNYEQYF. This rearrangement joins TRBV7-2 to TRBJ2-7, with 9 nucleotides matching TRBD2. Trimming at V came to 2 bases and at J to 3 bases, leaving 8 bases not matched to a gene. This CDR3 has 16 amino acids. CDR1 and CDR2 (germline): SGHTA, FQGNSA.

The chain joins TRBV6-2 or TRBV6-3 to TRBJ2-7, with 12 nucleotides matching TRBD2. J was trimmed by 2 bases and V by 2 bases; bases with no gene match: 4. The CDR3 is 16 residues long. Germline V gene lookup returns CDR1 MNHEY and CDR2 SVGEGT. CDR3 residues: CASSYLLAGGTYEQYF. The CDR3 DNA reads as TGTGCCAGCAGTTACCTACTAGCGGGGGGAACCTACGAGCAGTACTTC.

CDR3 amino acids: CASSPYTTNEKLFF. The CDR3 DNA reads as TGTGCCAGCAGCCCTTATACAACTAATGAAAAACTGTTTTTT. This chain uses TRBV5-5 with TRBJ1-4; no reliable D call. CDR1 and CDR2 (germline): SGHKS, YYEKEE (reference sequence). V was trimmed by 4 bases and J by 0 bases, leaving 7 bases between them. The CDR3 totals 14 residues.

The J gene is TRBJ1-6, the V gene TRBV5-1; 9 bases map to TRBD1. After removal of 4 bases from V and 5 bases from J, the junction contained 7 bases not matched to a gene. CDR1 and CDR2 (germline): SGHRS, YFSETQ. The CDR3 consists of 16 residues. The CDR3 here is CASSQIRDRDNSPLHF. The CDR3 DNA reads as TGCGCCAGCAGCCAAATACGGGACAGGGATAATTCACCCCTCCACTTT.